This T cell receptor beta chain was profiled in a study of radiation and T cells in renal cell carcinoma. Study-level background: Nephrectomy followed 15 Gy stereotactic body radiation by 4 weeks. Study results and limitations: Without pretreatment biopsies, baseline tumor clonotype presence was undetermined. Top tumor clonotypes rose in blood 2 weeks post-radiation, then contracted.

Using immunoSEQ multiplex PCR, the repertoire was profiled, and TCRdb retains in-frame clones only, with some absent. The profile shows approximately 90,000 clones, 75% to 90% of them singletons. V trimming: 0 bases; J trimming: 0 bases; junction bases outside the gene matches: 4. Germline V gene data show CDR1 as SGDLS and CDR2 as YYNGEE. This CDR3 has 16 residues. The sample holds one count of this clone. The antigen is undetermined. The time point was: baseline pretreatment blood. This sample's treatment: 15 Gy SBRT to primary tumor, nephrectomy 4 weeks later. The chain employs TRBV9 and TRBJ2-3; the match to TRBD2 covers 7 bases. This TCR derives from a middle-aged man with renal cell carcinoma. Material: blood, obtained from a patient whose treatment included radiotherapy and nephrectomy. As DNA, the CDR3 is TGTGCCAGCAGCGTAGCGGCTAGCGGAAGCACAGATACGCAGTATTTT. Its protein product is CASSVAASGSTDTQYF.